This TCR beta chain is from a study of blood T cell repertoires in COVID-19. This clone is deemed medium-sized. Method: immunoSEQ multiplex PCR; TCRdb's copy keeps in-frame clones and lacks some. The sample contains 65,000 to 95,000 clones, nearly 90% of which appear only once. Germline V lookup: CDR1 LGHNT, CDR2 FRNRAP. V lost 2 bases and J 3 bases, leaving 20 bases between the germline ends. This CDR3 comprises 18 residues. This sequence was found in a man between 65 and 85 years old with active or convalescent COVID-19. The sequencing input was peripheral blood. V usage is TRBV12-5 and J usage is TRBJ1-5; D gene unclear. CDR3 coding DNA: TGTGCTAGTGGTTTGACCTCCCCCTCGAGGCGCCACAATCAGCCCCAGCATTTT. It codes for CASGLTSPSRRHNQPQHF.